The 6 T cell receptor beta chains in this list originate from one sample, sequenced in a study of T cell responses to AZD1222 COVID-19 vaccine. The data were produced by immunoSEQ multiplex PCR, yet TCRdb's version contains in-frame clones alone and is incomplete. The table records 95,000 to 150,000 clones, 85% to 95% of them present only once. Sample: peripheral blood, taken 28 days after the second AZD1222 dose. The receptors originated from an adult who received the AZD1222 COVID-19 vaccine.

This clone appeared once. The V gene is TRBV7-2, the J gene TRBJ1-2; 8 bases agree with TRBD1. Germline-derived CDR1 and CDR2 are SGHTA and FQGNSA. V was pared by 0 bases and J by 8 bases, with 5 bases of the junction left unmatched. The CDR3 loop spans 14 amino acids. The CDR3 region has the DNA TGTGCCAGCAGCTTAGCCGGGGACAGGAGAGGCTACACCTTC. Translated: CASSLAGDRRGYTF. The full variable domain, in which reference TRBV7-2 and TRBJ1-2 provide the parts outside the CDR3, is GAGVSQSPSNKVTEKGKDVELRCDPISGHTALYWYRQSLGQGLEFLIYFQGNSAPDKSGLPSDRFSAERTGGSVSTLTIQRTQQEDSAVYLCASSLAGDRRGYTFGSGTRLTVV.

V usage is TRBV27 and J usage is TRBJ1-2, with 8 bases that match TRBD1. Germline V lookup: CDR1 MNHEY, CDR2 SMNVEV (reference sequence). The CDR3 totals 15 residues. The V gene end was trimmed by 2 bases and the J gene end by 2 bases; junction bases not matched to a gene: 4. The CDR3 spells CASSLHRTGNYGYTF. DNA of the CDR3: TGTGCCAGCAGTTTACATAGGACAGGGAACTATGGCTACACCTTC.

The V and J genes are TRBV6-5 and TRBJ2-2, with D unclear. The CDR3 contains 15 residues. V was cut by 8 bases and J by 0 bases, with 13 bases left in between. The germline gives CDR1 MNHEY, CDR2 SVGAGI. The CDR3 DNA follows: TGTGCCAGCGGCAGGAAATCCGCGAACACCGGGGAGCTGTTTTTT. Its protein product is CASGRKSANTGELFF.

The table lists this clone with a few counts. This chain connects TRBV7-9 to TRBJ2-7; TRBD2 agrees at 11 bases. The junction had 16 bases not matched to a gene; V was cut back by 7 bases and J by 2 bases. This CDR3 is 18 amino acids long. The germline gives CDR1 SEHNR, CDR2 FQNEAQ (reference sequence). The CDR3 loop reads CASTKRFLTSGETYEQYF. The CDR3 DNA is TGTGCCAGCACAAAGAGATTCCTGACTAGCGGGGAAACCTACGAGCAGTACTTC. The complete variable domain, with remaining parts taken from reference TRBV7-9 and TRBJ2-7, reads DTGVSQNPRHKITKRGQNVTFRCDPISEHNRLYWYRQTLGQGPEFLTYFQNEAQLEKSRLLSDRFSAERPKGSFSTLEIQRTEQGDSAMYLCASTKRFLTSGETYEQYFGPGTRLTVT.

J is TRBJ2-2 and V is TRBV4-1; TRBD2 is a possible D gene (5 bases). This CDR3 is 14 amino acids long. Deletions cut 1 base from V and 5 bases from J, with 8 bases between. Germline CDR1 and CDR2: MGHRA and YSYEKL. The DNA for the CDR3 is TGCGCCAGCAGCCAAGCGGGGAGAACCGGGGAGCTGTTTTTT. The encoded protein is CASSQAGRTGELFF.

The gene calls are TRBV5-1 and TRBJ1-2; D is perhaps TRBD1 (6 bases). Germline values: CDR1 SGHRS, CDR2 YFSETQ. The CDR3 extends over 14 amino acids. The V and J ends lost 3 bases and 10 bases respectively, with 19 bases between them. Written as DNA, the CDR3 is TGCGCCAGCAGCTCCGGCACCTGGGACACGGCCTACACCTTC. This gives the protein CASSSGTWDTAYTF.